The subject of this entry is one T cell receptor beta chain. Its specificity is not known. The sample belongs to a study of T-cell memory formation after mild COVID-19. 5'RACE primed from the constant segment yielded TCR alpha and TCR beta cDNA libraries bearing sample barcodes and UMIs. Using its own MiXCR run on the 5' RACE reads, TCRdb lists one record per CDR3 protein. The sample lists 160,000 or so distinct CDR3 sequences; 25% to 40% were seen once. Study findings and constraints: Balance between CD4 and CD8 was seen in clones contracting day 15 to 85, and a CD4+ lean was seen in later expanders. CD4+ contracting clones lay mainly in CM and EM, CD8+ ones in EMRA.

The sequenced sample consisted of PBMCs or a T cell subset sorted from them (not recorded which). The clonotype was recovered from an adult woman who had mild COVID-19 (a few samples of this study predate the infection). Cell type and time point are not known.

The CDR3 loop is CATSDLHMGGYTF. The CDR3, as DNA: TGTGCCACCAGTGATTTGCATATGGGGGGCTACACCTTC. The rearrangement joins TRBV24-1 to TRBJ1-2; D gene ambiguous. This CDR3 is built from 13 residues. Deletions cut 0 bases from V and 8 bases from J, with 9 bases between. Per germline, CDR1 KGHDR and CDR2 SFDVKD.